The 32 T cell receptor beta chains in this list originate from one sample, sequenced in a study of OX40 agonist ivuxolimab in advanced cancers. TCRdb's copy holds only in-frame clones and misses some; the assay was immunoSEQ multiplex PCR. The profile shows approximately 68,000 clones, roughly 85% of them singletons. Specimen: CD4+ or CD8+ T cells sorted from blood, collected in a trial of the OX40 agonist ivuxolimab. The receptor set was obtained from an adult with an advanced solid tumor such as melanoma, head and neck, liver or kidney cancer.

The chain couples TRBV5-1 to TRBJ2-3, with 15 bases aligning to TRBD2. This CDR3 region has 17 residues. Germline CDR1 reads SGHRS; CDR2 reads YFSETQ. The ends lost 8 bases at V and 5 bases at J; junction bases unmatched: 12. DNA for the CDR3: TGCGCCAGTTGTTGGGGACTAGCGGGGGGAAGCGGAGATACGCAGTATTTT. This codes for CASCWGLAGGSGDTQYF.

The chain joins TRBV29-1 to TRBJ2-1, with 11 bases aligning to TRBD2. Germline V lookup: CDR1 SQVTM, CDR2 ANQGSEA. This CDR3 comprises 13 residues. Unmatched junction bases numbered 7, after V lost 6 bases and J lost 9 bases. CDR3 DNA: TGCAGCGTCTCTAGCGGGGGGCGATCTGAGCAGTTCTTC. Amino acids: CSVSSGGRSEQFF.

In the case of this clone: Other nucleotide sequences from this sample produce the same CDR3. The rearrangement joins TRBV25-1 to TRBJ1-1; 7 bases map to TRBD1. The CDR3 has 13 residues. Germline V gene lookup returns CDR1 MGHDK and CDR2 SYGVNS. V lost 5 bases and J lost 5; bases outside the gene matches: 5. The CDR3, as DNA: TGTGCCAGCAGTCAGGGGGTAGGAACTGAAGCTTTCTTT. This gives the protein CASSQGVGTEAFF.

This clone was observed a handful of times. V and J are TRBV29-1 and TRBJ2-2; D unclear. This CDR3 has 12 amino acids. V lost 1 base and J 4 bases, leaving 4 bases between the germline ends. Germline values: CDR1 SQVTM, CDR2 ANQGSEA. The CDR3 sequence is CSVEGSTGELFF. CDR3 DNA: TGCAGCGTTGAAGGGAGCACCGGGGAGCTGTTTTTT.

V usage is TRBV18 and J usage is TRBJ1-1; 9 bases agree with TRBD1. V was clipped by 0 bases and J by 7 bases; unmatched bases: 6. The CDR3 extends over 15 amino acids. CDR1 and CDR2 (germline): KGHSH, LQKENI. The CDR3, as DNA: TGTGCCAGCTCACCACCTTCGGGACAGGGCCTTGAAGCTTTCTTT. It codes for CASSPPSGQGLEAFF.

This clone was seen a few times. The chain joins TRBV13 to TRBJ1-4; the D is unclear. The CDR3 sequence is 12 residues long. Germline CDR1 PRHDT, CDR2 FYEKMQ (reference sequence). The germline V and J ends were trimmed by 5 bases and 5 bases, with 6 bases remaining between them. The DNA for the CDR3 is TGTGCCAGCAGCCCACGGAATGAAAAACTGTTTTTT. Translated, it gives CASSPRNEKLFF.

The chain combines TRBV7-9 with TRBJ2-5; 10 bases align to TRBD1. The CDR3 runs to 13 residues. Trimming at V came to 5 bases and at J to 4 bases, leaving 1 base not matched to a gene. Germline lookup yields CDR1 SEHNR and CDR2 FQNEAQ (reference sequence). CDR3 DNA sequence: TGTGCCAGCAGCGGACAGGGGGGAGAGACCCAGTACTTC. Translating it yields CASSGQGGETQYF.

This chain uses TRBV5-4 with TRBJ2-7; D may be TRBD1 (7 bases). From germline, CDR1 is SGHNT and CDR2 YYREEE (reference sequence). The CDR3 has 15 amino acids. V was clipped by 4 bases and J by 2 bases, with 16 bases between them. CDR3 in amino acids: CASSAGQMSTYEQYF. The DNA of the CDR3 is TGTGCCAGCAGCGCGGGACAGATGAGCACCTACGAGCAGTACTTC.

The genes are TRBV27 and TRBJ2-5; D perhaps matches TRBD1 (6 bases). The J call is in doubt because the DNA end fits TRBJ2-7 better. Germline lookup yields CDR1 MNHEY and CDR2 SMNVEV (reference sequence). The CDR3 has 14 residues. CDR3 amino acids: CASTNRDGGHEQYF. DNA of the CDR3: TGTGCCAGCACTAACAGGGATGGGGGCCACGAGCAGTACTTC.

J is TRBJ2-3 and V is TRBV19, with D possibly TRBD1 on 6 matching bases. Deletions cut 3 bases from V and 0 bases from J, with 13 bases between. Looked up from germline, CDR1 is LNHDA and CDR2 is SQIVND (reference sequence). This CDR3 contains 16 residues. For the CDR3, the DNA is TGTGCCAGTAGTATGGGGGCATCACTTAGCACAGATACGCAGTATTTT. Translating it yields CASSMGASLSTDTQYF.

This clone occurred a few times. This CDR3 is missing its conserved last phenylalanine or tryptophan, likely due to a read error. The DNA is left out, because the CDR3 cannot be placed on it with certainty; the CDR3 is given as TCRdb lists it. V is TRBV7-2 and J is TRBJ1-2; TRBD1, the table's D call, was not compared with the DNA. Including both end residues, the CDR3 is 13 amino acids long. Germline-derived CDR1 and CDR2 are SGHTA and FQGNSA. CDR3 loop: CASSLAKQAPLSI.

The CDR3 nucleotides are TGTGCCAGCAGCCCCAATTTGGACAGGGCTGGGGCCAACGTCCTGACTTTC. Residues: CASSPNLDRAGANVLTF. The J gene is TRBJ2-6, the V gene TRBV5-4; TRBD1 matches 8 bases. The germline V gene encodes CDR1 SGHNT and CDR2 YYREEE (reference sequence). V was pared by 4 bases and J by 2 bases, with 8 bases of the junction left unmatched. The CDR3 has 17 residues.

In nucleotides, the CDR3 is TGTGCCAGCAGCTCTGACAGGGGCATCACCGGGGAGCTGTTTTTT. Its protein is CASSSDRGITGELFF. This sequence joins TRBV5-4 and TRBJ2-2; TRBD1 agrees at 8 bases. V dropped 3 bases and J dropped 4; count of bases not matched to a gene: 5. This CDR3 contains 15 residues. From germline, CDR1 is SGHNT and CDR2 YYREEE (reference sequence).

The V and J genes are TRBV27 and TRBJ2-3; weak D call: TRBD2 (6 bases). The germline V gene has CDR1 MNHEY and CDR2 SMNVEV (reference sequence). This CDR3 has 16 amino acids. V gave up 0 bases and J gave up 0 bases, with 10 bases separating them. CDR3 protein: CASSLSAGLSTDTQYF. CDR3 sequence (DNA): TGTGCCAGCAGTTTATCCGCGGGACTTAGCACAGATACGCAGTATTTT.

The chain joins TRBV10-3 to TRBJ2-7; D is undetermined. The CDR3 is 13 residues long. The V gene's germline CDR1 is ENHRY and CDR2 SYGVKD. V lost 3 bases, J lost 2 bases, and 8 bases lay in between. CDR3 in DNA: TGTGCCATCAGTGATGGGCTTCCCTACGAGCAGTACTTC. Protein product: CAISDGLPYEQYF.

The CDR3 DNA reads TGTGCCAGCAGTCCCAAAAATGAAGCTTTCTTT. Residues: CASSPKNEAFF. The chain employs TRBV2 and TRBJ1-1; D uncertain. The germline V gene encodes CDR1 SNHLY and CDR2 FYNNEI. V was cut by 5 bases and J by 7 bases, with 8 bases left in between. The CDR3 has 11 amino acids.

The V and J genes are TRBV2 and TRBJ1-2; possible D gene TRBD1, 5 bases. The CDR3 extends over 16 amino acids. Germline V gene data show CDR1 as SNHLY and CDR2 as FYNNEI. Trimming took off 1 base at V and 4 bases at J, with 16 bases between the two ends. CDR3 bases: TGTGCCAGCAGTGAAGGGACACCTTTCCGCCTCTATGGCTACACCTTC. Amino acids: CASSEGTPFRLYGYTF.

The CDR3 here is CASSIKGADTGELFF. In DNA, the CDR3 is TGTGCCAGTAGTATCAAGGGGGCCGACACCGGGGAGCTGTTTTTT. The rearrangement uses TRBV19 and TRBJ2-2, with 7 bases lining up with TRBD1. There are 15 residues in the CDR3. Germline V CDR1 and CDR2: LNHDA, SQIVND (reference sequence). V was pared by 3 bases and J by 3 bases, with 4 bases of the junction left unmatched.

The chain joins TRBV5-8 to TRBJ2-7; TRBD1 matches at 8 bases. This CDR3 has 15 amino acids. In germline, CDR1 is SGHTS, CDR2 YDEGEE. V gave up 6 bases and J gave up 3 bases; unmatched junction bases: 11. The CDR3 sequence is CASTRGQGFSYEQYV. The CDR3 DNA follows: TGTGCCAGCACCCGAGGACAGGGTTTCAGCTACGAGCAGTACGTC.

This clone has just a few counts. The chain links TRBV19 to TRBJ2-2; D gene uncertain. The CDR3 sequence is 17 residues long. V lost 4 bases to trimming and J lost 6 bases, with 21 bases between them. The germline CDR1 and CDR2 sequences are LNHDA and SQIVND (reference sequence). This CDR3 reads CASSTKPRLLAAGELFF. The CDR3 nucleotides are TGTGCCAGTAGTACGAAACCTCGCCTTCTGGCGGCCGGGGAGCTGTTTTTT.

V usage is TRBV9 and J usage is TRBJ2-2, with D perhaps TRBD1 (6 bases). V lost 4 bases and J 0 bases, leaving 13 bases between the germline ends. Germline CDR1 reads SGDLS; CDR2 reads YYNGEE. The CDR3 spans 16 residues. CDR3 protein: CASSLGTTPNTGELFF. DNA for the CDR3: TGTGCCAGCAGCCTCGGGACAACTCCGAACACCGGGGAGCTGTTTTTT.

The chain uses TRBV28 and TRBJ2-7; 10 nucleotides line up with TRBD1. CDR1 is MDHEN, CDR2 SYDVKM, per germline. The CDR3 runs 15 residues. V gave up 5 bases and J gave up 4 bases; unmatched junction bases: 8. The CDR3 coding sequence is TGTGCCAGCAGTCGCGCCGGGACAGGGGCTTACGAGCAGTACTTC. Amino acids: CASSRAGTGAYEQYF.

This chain links TRBV27 with TRBJ2-1, with D tentatively TRBD1 or TRBD2 (6 bases each). CDR1 and CDR2 (germline): MNHEY, SMNVEV (reference sequence). With 5 bases removed from V and 0 bases from J, the gap between germline ends came to 14 bases. The CDR3 runs to 16 residues. CDR3 coding DNA: TGTGCCAGCAGTCCCCGGGGGCAGTCCTCCTACAATGAGCAGTTCTTC. Protein: CASSPRGQSSYNEQFF.

V gene TRBV5-1 combines with J gene TRBJ2-6, with a possible D match to TRBD2 (7 bases). Germline CDR1 reads SGHRS; CDR2 reads YFSETQ. V was shortened by 4 bases and J by 2 bases, with 10 bases between the two germline ends. This CDR3 contains 15 residues. This CDR3 reads CASSARGPGANVLTF. The DNA of the CDR3 is TGCGCCAGCAGCGCGCGGGGGCCTGGGGCCAACGTCCTGACTTTC.

CDR3 sequence (DNA): TGTGCCAGCAGCGAAGGAGGGGGAACTGAAGCTTTCTTT. This encodes CASSEGGGTEAFF. The chain combines TRBV7-9 with TRBJ1-1; D perhaps matches TRBD1 (6 bases). Germline V gene lookup returns CDR1 SEHNR and CDR2 FQNEAQ (reference sequence). Trimming shortened V by 5 bases and J by 5 bases, and 12 bases separated the two germline ends. The CDR3 covers 13 residues.

The CDR3 nucleotides are TGTGCCAGCAGCCCCCGGACTAGCGGGGGGGCGTTGAATACGCAGTATTTT. Translating gives CASSPRTSGGALNTQYF. The chain joins TRBV7-8 to TRBJ2-3; 15 nucleotides agree with TRBD2. CDR1 SGHVS and CDR2 FQNEAQ come from the germline V gene. After removal of 5 bases from V and 7 bases from J, the junction contained 10 bases not matched to a gene. The CDR3 sequence is 17 residues long.

The V call is TRBV9, the J call TRBJ2-1; D is perhaps TRBD2 (5 bases). With 6 bases removed from V and 0 bases from J, the gap between germline ends came to 10 bases. CDR1 and CDR2 from the germline V gene are SGDLS and YYNGEE. This CDR3 spans 14 amino acids. The CDR3 region is CASNLGSSYNEQFF. Written as DNA, the CDR3 is TGTGCCAGCAATTTGGGGAGCTCCTACAATGAGCAGTTCTTC. Drawing the rest from reference TRBV9 and TRBJ2-1, the complete variable domain is DSGVTQTPKHLITATGQRVTLRCSPRSGDLSVYWYQQSLDQGLQFLIQYYNGEERAKGNILERFSAQQFPDLHSELNLSSLELGDSALYFCASNLGSSYNEQFFGPGTRLTVL.

This clone occurred a few times. V is TRBV18 and J is TRBJ2-3; no firm D call. The V gene's germline CDR1 is KGHSH and CDR2 LQKENI. The CDR3 runs to 15 residues. With 2 bases removed from V and 2 bases from J, the gap between germline ends came to 11 bases. The CDR3 loop is CASSPNGPNTDTQYF. As DNA, the CDR3 is TGTGCCAGCTCACCAAATGGACCGAACACAGATACGCAGTATTTT.

V usage is TRBV6-5 and J usage is TRBJ1-6; 10 bases line up with TRBD1. Per germline, CDR1 MNHEY and CDR2 SVGAGI. The CDR3 has 15 residues. The trim removed 1 base at V and 10 bases at J, leaving 4 bases unmatched. This CDR3 is CASSYFGQGDSPLHF. As DNA, the CDR3 is TGTGCCAGCAGTTACTTCGGACAGGGGGACTCACCCCTCCACTTT.

V and J are TRBV10-3 and TRBJ1-2; 7 bases are a match to TRBD1. Germline V gene lookup returns CDR1 ENHRY and CDR2 SYGVKD. V shed 5 bases and J 6 bases; nucleotides not matched to a gene: 9. The CDR3 extends over 14 amino acids. CDR3 protein: CAISLSGTGDGYTF. The CDR3 DNA reads TGTGCCATCAGTCTCTCAGGAACAGGGGATGGCTACACCTTC.

This clone has just one count. The V and J genes are TRBV10-3 and TRBJ1-1, with 7 bases aligning to TRBD1. CDR1 ENHRY and CDR2 SYGVKD come from the germline V gene. This CDR3 region has 14 residues. Germline trimming cut 6 bases from V and 1 base from J; bases unmatched to any gene: 5. The DNA of the CDR3 is TGTGCCATCAGGGGGACAGAGGAGAACACTGAAGCTTTCTTT. Its translation is CAIRGTEENTEAFF.

V is TRBV7-9 and J is TRBJ2-1; the D gene is possibly TRBD2 (6 bases). The CDR3 is made up of 14 amino acids. Trimming took 5 bases from V and 5 from J, leaving 13 bases between them. Germline CDR1 SEHNR, CDR2 FQNEAQ (reference sequence). CDR3: CASSIFGGDNEQFF. DNA of the CDR3: TGTGCCAGCAGCATCTTCGGGGGTGACAATGAGCAGTTCTTC.